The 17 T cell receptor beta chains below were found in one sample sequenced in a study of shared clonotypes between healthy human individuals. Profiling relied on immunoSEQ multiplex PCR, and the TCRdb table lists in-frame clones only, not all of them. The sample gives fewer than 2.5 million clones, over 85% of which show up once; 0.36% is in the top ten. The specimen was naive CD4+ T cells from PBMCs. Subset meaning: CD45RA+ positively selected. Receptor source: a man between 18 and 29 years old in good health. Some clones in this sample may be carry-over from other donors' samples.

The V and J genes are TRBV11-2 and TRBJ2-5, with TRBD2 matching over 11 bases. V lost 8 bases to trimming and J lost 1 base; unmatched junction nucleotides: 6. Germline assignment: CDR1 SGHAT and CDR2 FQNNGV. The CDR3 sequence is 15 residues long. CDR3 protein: CASGRTSGPQETQYF. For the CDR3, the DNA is TGTGCCAGCGGCCGGACTAGCGGGCCCCAAGAGACCCAGTACTTC.

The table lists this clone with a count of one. Here the CDR3 reads CASSVDSPGTGELFF. CDR3 bases: TGTGCCAGCAGCGTAGACAGCCCGGGCACCGGGGAGCTGTTTTTT. The chain couples TRBV9 to TRBJ2-2; D call uncertain. The V and J ends lost 0 bases and 4 bases respectively, with 10 bases between them. The CDR3 has 15 amino acids. Germline CDR1 reads SGDLS; CDR2 reads YYNGEE.

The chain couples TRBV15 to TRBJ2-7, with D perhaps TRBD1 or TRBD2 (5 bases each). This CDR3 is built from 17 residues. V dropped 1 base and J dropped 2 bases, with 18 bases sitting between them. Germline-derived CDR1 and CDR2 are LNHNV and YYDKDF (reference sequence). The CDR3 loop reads CATSRGPGQAPAYEQYF. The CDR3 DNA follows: TGTGCCACCAGCAGAGGGCCGGGGCAGGCCCCCGCCTACGAGCAGTACTTC.

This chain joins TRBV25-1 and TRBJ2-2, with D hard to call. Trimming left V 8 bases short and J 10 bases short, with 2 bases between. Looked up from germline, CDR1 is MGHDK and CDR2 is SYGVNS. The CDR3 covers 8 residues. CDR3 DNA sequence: TGTGCCAGCCCGGAGCTGTTTTTT. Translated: CASPELFF. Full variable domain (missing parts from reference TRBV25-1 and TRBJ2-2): EADIYQTPRYLVIGTGKKITLECSQTMGHDKMYWYQQDPGMELHLIHYSYGVNSTEKGDLSSESTVSRIRTEHFPLTLESARPSHTSQYLCASPELFFGEGSRLTVL.

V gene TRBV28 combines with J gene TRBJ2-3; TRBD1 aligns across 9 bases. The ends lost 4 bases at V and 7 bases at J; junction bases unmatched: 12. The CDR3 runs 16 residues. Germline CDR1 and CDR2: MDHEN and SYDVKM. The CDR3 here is CASSSPGQGSPNTQYF. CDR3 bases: TGTGCCAGCAGTTCGCCGGGACAGGGAAGTCCAAATACGCAGTATTTT.

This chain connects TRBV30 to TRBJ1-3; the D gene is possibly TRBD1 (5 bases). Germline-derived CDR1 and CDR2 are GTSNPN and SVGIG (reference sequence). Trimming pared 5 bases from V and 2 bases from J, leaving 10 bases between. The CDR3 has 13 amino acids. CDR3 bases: TGTGCCTGGGGGGACCCTGCTGGAAACACCATATATTTT. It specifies CAWGDPAGNTIYF.

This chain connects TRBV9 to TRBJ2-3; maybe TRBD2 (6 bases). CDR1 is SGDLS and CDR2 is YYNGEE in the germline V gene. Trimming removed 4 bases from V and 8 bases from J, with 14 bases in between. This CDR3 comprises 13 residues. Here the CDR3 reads CASSPRPGVTQYF. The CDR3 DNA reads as TGTGCCAGCAGCCCACGGCCGGGGGTTACGCAGTATTTT. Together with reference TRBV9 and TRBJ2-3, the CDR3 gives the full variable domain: DSGVTQTPKHLITATGQRVTLRCSPRSGDLSVYWYQQSLDQGLQFLIQYYNGEERAKGNILERFSAQQFPDLHSELNLSSLELGDSALYFCASSPRPGVTQYFGPGTRLTVL.

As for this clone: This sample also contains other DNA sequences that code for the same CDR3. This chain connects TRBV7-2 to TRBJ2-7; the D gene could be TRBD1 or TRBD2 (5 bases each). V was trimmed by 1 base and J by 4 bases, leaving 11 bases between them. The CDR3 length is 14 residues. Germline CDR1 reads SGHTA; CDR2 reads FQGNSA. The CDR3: CASSLGGSTYEQYF. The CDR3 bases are TGTGCCAGCAGCTTAGGGGGGTCTACTTACGAGCAGTACTTC.

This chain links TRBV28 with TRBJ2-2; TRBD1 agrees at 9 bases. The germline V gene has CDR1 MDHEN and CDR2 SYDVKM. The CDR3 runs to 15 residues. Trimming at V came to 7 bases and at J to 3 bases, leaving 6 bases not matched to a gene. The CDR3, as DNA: TGTGCCAGCAATGGGGGACAGGGCTACACCGGGGAGCTGTTTTTT. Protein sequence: CASNGGQGYTGELFF.

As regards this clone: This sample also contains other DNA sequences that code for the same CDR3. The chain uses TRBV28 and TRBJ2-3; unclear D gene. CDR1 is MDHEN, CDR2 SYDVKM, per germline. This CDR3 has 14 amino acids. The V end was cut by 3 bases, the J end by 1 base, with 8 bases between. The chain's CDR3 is CASSLGRRTDTQYF. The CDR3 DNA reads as TGTGCCAGCAGTTTGGGTAGACGCACAGATACGCAGTATTTT.

CDR3 DNA sequence: TGTGCCAGCAGCCCTATACCGGGACTAGCGGGAGGGTTGAACTACGAGCAGTACTTC. Translation: CASSPIPGLAGGLNYEQYF. The chain couples TRBV28 to TRBJ2-7, with 16 bases aligning to TRBD2. J lost 3 bases, V lost 6 bases, and 14 bases had no gene match. The germline gives CDR1 MDHEN, CDR2 SYDVKM. This CDR3 is built from 19 residues.

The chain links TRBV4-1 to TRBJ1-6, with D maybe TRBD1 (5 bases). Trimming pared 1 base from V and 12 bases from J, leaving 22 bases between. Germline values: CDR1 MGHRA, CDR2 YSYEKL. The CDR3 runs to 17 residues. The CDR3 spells CASSQGAPGTGFGPLHF. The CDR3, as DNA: TGCGCCAGCAGCCAAGGGGCCCCCGGGACTGGGTTTGGACCCCTCCACTTT.

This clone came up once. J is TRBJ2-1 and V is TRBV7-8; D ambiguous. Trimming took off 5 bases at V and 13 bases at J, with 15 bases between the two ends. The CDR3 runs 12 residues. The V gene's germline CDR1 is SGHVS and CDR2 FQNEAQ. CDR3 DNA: TGTGCCAGCAGCCCGTTGATTAGGGCCCAGTTCTTC. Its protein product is CASSPLIRAQFF.

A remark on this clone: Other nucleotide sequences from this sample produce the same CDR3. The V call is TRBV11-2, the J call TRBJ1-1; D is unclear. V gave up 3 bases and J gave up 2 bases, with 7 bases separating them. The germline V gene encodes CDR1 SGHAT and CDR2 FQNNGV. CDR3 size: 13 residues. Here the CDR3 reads CASSFGQNTEAFF. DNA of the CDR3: TGTGCCAGCAGCTTCGGCCAAAACACTGAAGCTTTCTTT.

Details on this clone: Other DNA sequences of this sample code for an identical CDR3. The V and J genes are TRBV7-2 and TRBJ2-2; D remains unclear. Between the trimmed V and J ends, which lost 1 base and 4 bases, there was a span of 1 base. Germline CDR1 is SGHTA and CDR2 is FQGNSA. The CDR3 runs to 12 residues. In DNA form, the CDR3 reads TGTGCCAGCAGCTTAGGCACCGGGGAGCTGTTTTTT. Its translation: CASSLGTGELFF.

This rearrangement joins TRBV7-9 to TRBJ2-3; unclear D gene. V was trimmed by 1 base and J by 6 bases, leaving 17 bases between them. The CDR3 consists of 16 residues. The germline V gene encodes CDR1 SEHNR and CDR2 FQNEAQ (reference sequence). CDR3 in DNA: TGTGCCAGCAGCTTAGTAGTGACTCTCACCGGGGATACGCAGTATTTT. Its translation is CASSLVVTLTGDTQYF. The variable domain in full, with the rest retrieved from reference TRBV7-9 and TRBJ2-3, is DTGVSQNPRHKITKRGQNVTFRCDPISEHNRLYWYRQTLGQGPEFLTYFQNEAQLEKSRLLSDRFSAERPKGSFSTLEIQRTEQGDSAMYLCASSLVVTLTGDTQYFGPGTRLTVL.

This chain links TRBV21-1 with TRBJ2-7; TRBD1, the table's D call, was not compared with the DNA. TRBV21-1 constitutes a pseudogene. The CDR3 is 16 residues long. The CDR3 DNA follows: TGTGCCAGCAGCAATCCATTACAGGGGAGCTCCTACGAGCAGTACTTC. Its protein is CASSNPLQGSSYEQYF.